These 3 T cell receptor beta chains originate from one sample sequenced in a study of blood T cells in healthy people across ages. Primed by a sample-barcoded 5' primer and a J-beta primer mix, a second PCR proceeded for about 7 to 11 cycles. TCRdb analysed the 5' RACE reads with MiXCR anew, one entry per CDR3 protein. The profile shows more than 650,000 distinct CDR3 sequences, approximately 21% of them singletons. Sequenced material: blood. These receptors were collected from a man aged 70-80 years in good health.

This clonotype was seen a few times. J is TRBJ1-6 and V is TRBV5-1; the match to TRBD1 covers 7 bases. Trimming took 4 bases from V and 5 from J; bases not matched to a gene: 6. The CDR3 is 15 amino acids. Germline V lookup: CDR1 SGHRS, CDR2 YFSETQ. The CDR3 loop reads CASSRTGPDNSPLHF. In nucleotides, the CDR3 is TGCGCCAGCAGCCGGACAGGACCCGATAATTCACCCCTCCACTTT. The full variable domain, in which reference TRBV5-1 and TRBJ1-6 provide the parts outside the CDR3, is KAGVTQTPRYLIKTRGQQVTLSCSPISGHRSVSWYQQTPGQGLQFLFEYFSETQRNKGNFPGRFSGRQFSNSRSEMNVSTLELGDSALYLCASSRTGPDNSPLHFGNGTRLTVT.

The chain uses TRBV12-3 or TRBV12-4 and TRBJ2-1, with 7 nucleotides matching TRBD2. Trimming cost V 6 bases and J 7 bases; bases outside gene matches: 12. CDR3 length: 15 residues. CDR3 DNA sequence: TGTGCCAGCAGCCACAGGAGGGAGGGTGGTAATGAGCAGTTCTTC. Translated: CASSHRREGGNEQFF.

This sequence joins TRBV6-6 and TRBJ1-3; 7 nucleotides align to TRBD1. V trimming: 6 bases; J trimming: 3 bases; junction bases outside the gene matches: 8. This CDR3 is 15 amino acids long. Per germline, CDR1 MNHNY and CDR2 SVGAGI (reference sequence). CDR3 bases: TGTGCCAGCAGCCACACAGGGGAGGGTGGAAACACCATATATTTT. This encodes CASSHTGEGGNTIYF.